This TCR beta chain was recorded in a study of shared T cell receptors in the human thymus. The table came from immunoSEQ multiplex PCR; TCRdb's copy has only in-frame clones and leaves some out. The sample has about 380,000 clones; about 95% are singletons. Germline-derived CDR1 and CDR2 are KGHSH and LQKENI. Unmatched junction bases numbered 10, after V lost 3 bases and J lost 3 bases. CDR3 length equals 16 residues. This chain links TRBV18 with TRBJ2-7, with TRBD1 identical over 8 bases. Sequences were obtained from thymocytes. The sequence was obtained from a human donor. The CDR3 loop is CASSPYRTGTDYEQYF. CDR3 coding DNA: TGTGCCAGCTCACCCTACAGGACAGGGACGGACTACGAGCAGTACTTC.